This T cell receptor (beta chain) was sequenced for a study of CD8 T cells in ankylosing spondylitis. For this clonotype: The antigen is not known.

Study-level findings and limits: The authors found the disease-linked clones to be CD8+ and relatively rare in peripheral blood.

V lost 6 bases and J lost 5; bases outside the gene matches: 6. The CDR3 is 13 residues long. Germline V gene sequence: CDR1 DFQATT, CDR2 SNEGSKA (reference sequence). TCRdb re-called the 5' RACE reads through MiXCR, storing one row per CDR3 protein. The data hold more than 200,000 distinct CDR3 sequences, with approximately 24% observed a single time. Specimen: blood, either unsorted or a sorted T cell fraction (not recorded which). The sequence derives from a male donor with ankylosing spondylitis or in good health (not recorded which). This chain joins TRBV20-1 and TRBJ2-2; 7 positions match TRBD1. The CDR3 loop is CSAEGGWTGELFF. In DNA, the CDR3 is TGCAGTGCAGAAGGGGGCTGGACCGGGGAGCTGTTTTTT.